The entry that follows covers one TCR beta chain sequence. Original processing notes: Reference gene primer amplification gave nucleated cell count estimates. TCRdb keeps only in-frame clones here, not all; method: immunoSEQ multiplex PCR. That table is the source of V, J and clone size, and D and trimming were worked out from the DNA. The sample shows under 300,000 clones, around 86% of them seen only once. The entry originates in a study of blood T cell repertoires in COVID-19. Study-wide context: Collection of acute and convalescent COVID-19 samples took place in the United States, Italy and Spain. T cells, B-cell-depleted T cells, or PBMCs provided the cDNA or gDNA that served as material.

Germline V gene sequence: CDR1 MNHEY, CDR2 SVGAGI. Trimming took 2 bases from V and 2 from J; bases not matched to a gene: 2. The CDR3 runs 14 residues. The chain couples TRBV6-5 to TRBJ2-7, with 8 nucleotides matching TRBD1. The clonotype originates from a young man who had recovered from COVID-19. The sequencing input was peripheral blood. CDR3 in DNA: TGTGCCAGCAGTTACGACAGGGGTCCCTACGAGCAGTACTTC. It codes for CASSYDRGPYEQYF.